This T cell receptor beta chain was recovered during a study of blood T cell repertoires in COVID-19. Study context: The origin of the acute and convalescent COVID-19 samples was the United States, Italy and Spain. Sample material is recorded as cDNA or gDNA derived from T cells, B-cell-depleted T cells, or PBMCs.

As handled by the study authors: By means of reference gene primer amplification, nucleated cell counts were estimated. Measured with immunoSEQ multiplex PCR; TCRdb has only the in-frame clones, and not every one. That table furnishes V, J and clone size, whereas the DNA furnished D and trimming. The sample includes a few hundred thousand clones, approximately 87% of them seen just once. The receptor comes from a woman in her forties or fifties with acute or convalescent COVID-19. Sequenced input: peripheral blood.

The chain's CDR3 is CASSLGMKAGGMYNEQFF. CDR3 coding DNA: TGTGCCAGCAGCTTAGGGATGAAAGCGGGGGGGATGTACAATGAGCAGTTCTTC. V usage is TRBV11-3 and J usage is TRBJ2-1; 10 bases map to TRBD2. From germline, CDR1 is SGHNT and CDR2 YENEEA. The CDR3 covers 18 residues. The J segment lost 4 bases and the V segment lost 1 base, leaving 10 bases of the junction unmatched. Together with reference TRBV11-3 and TRBJ2-1, the CDR3 gives the full variable domain: EAGVVQSPRYKIIEKKQPVAFWCNPISGHNTLYWYLQNLGQGPELLIRYENEEAVDDSQLPKDRFSAERLKGVDSTLKIQPAELGDSAVYLCASSLGMKAGGMYNEQFFGPGTRLTVL.